This T cell receptor (beta chain) was sequenced for a study of blood T cells in healthy people across ages. Through a sample-barcoded 5' primer and a J-beta primer mix, a second PCR was run for about 6 to 12 cycles. Tags on each cDNA molecule came from a template-switch adaptor with 12 random nucleotides. TCRdb itself ran the 5' RACE reads through MiXCR, one entry per CDR3 protein. In the table there are 800,000 to 950,000 distinct CDR3 sequences, 25% to 30% of which are singletons. The CDR3 spans 13 residues. Germline lookup yields CDR1 SGHRS and CDR2 YFSETQ. The V end lost 5 bases, the J end lost 5 bases, and 13 bases lay between the germline ends. Separately, the same data were catalogued under a study of T cells of mothers and their children.

The sample consisted of blood. The source is a woman between 35 and 50 years old in good health. The V and J genes are TRBV5-1 and TRBJ1-1, with D unresolved. CDR3 nucleotides: TGCGCCAGCAGGTCCGAGATCTGGACTGAAGCTTTCTTT. Translating gives CASRSEIWTEAFF. Full variable domain (rest looked up from reference TRBV5-1 and TRBJ1-1): KAGVTQTPRYLIKTRGQQVTLSCSPISGHRSVSWYQQTPGQGLQFLFEYFSETQRNKGNFPGRFSGRQFSNSRSEMNVSTLELGDSALYLCASRSEIWTEAFFGQGTRLTVV.